This T cell receptor (beta chain) was documented in a study of blood T cell repertoires in COVID-19. Libraries were prepared by immunoSEQ multiplex PCR; TCRdb keeps only in-frame clonotypes and omits some of them. Of under 80,000 clones in the sample, 65% to 85% are singletons; the top ten hold roughly 22%. The CDR3 runs 13 residues. The V and J ends lost 6 bases and 6 bases, in that order; junction bases with no gene match: 4. Germline V gene lookup returns CDR1 SNHLY and CDR2 FYNNEI. The chain joins TRBV2 to TRBJ2-2, with 7 nucleotides matching TRBD1. The receptor was isolated from an older man with active or convalescent COVID-19. Sequences were obtained from peripheral blood. CDR3 sequence reads: CASSQTGPGELFF. CDR3 DNA sequence: TGTGCCAGCAGCCAGACAGGGCCCGGGGAGCTGTTTTTT.